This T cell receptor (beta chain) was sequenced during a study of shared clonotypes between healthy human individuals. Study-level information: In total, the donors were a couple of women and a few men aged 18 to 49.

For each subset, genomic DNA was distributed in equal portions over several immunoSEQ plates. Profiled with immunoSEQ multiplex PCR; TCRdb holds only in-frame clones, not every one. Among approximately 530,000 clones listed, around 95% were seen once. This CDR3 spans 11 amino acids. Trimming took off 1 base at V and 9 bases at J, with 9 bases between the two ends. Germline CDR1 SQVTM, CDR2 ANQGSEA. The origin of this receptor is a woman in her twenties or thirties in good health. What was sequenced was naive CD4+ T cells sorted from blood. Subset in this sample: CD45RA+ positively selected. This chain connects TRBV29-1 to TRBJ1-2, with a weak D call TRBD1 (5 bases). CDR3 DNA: TGCAGCGTTGAAGGGGGCAGGCGCTACACCTTC. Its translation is CSVEGGRRYTF.